These T cell receptor beta chains were read from a single sample in a study of shared clonotypes between healthy human individuals. The table came from immunoSEQ multiplex PCR; TCRdb's copy has only in-frame clones and leaves some out. There are 2,500,000 or so clones in the sample; roughly nine tenths occur only once, and around 0.14% lies in the top ten. Sequenced material: naive CD4+ T cells sorted from blood. These receptors originate from a man aged 18 to 30 in good health. CDR3s include the opening cysteine and the closing phenylalanine or tryptophan. The D gene is left open where the match is weak. Not all rows give a size; the values are once, few, many and, for expanded clones, a class.

TRBV2	NA	TRBJ1-1	few	CASSPSRGAEAFF	TGTGCCAGCTCACCTTCTAGGGGGGCTGAAGCTTTCTTT
TRBV29-1	NA	TRBJ2-5	NA	CSVNFAQETQYF	TGCAGCGTTAATTTCGCCCAAGAGACCCAGTACTTC
TRBV5-4	NA	TRBJ2-5	NA	CASRVSEARETQYF	TGTGCCAGCAGGGTCTCGGAGGCGCGGGAGACCCAGTACTTC
TRBV7-9	NA	TRBJ1-6	NA	CASSLANYNSPLHF	TGTGCCAGCAGCTTAGCAAACTACAATTCACCCCTCCACTTT
TRBV7-2	NA	TRBJ2-3	NA	CASSSSGGDTQYF	TGTGCCAGCAGCTCCAGCGGTGGGGATACGCAGTATTTT
TRBV7-8	NA	TRBJ2-5	NA	CASRPGLQETQYF	TGTGCCAGCAGACCTGGACTCCAAGAGACCCAGTACTTC
TRBV4-2	TRBD2	TRBJ2-1	NA	CASSRPQAGGGGEQFF	TGTGCCAGCAGCCGACCCCAAGCGGGGGGCGGCGGTGAGCAGTTCTTC
TRBV11-2	NA	TRBJ1-1	NA	CASSLTGGTEAFF	TGTGCCAGCAGCTTAACGGGTGGAACTGAAGCTTTCTTT
TRBV6-1	TRBD1	TRBJ2-3	NA	CASGRDRSTDTQYF	TGTGCCAGCGGTCGGGACAGGAGCACAGATACGCAGTATTTT
TRBV25-1	NA	TRBJ1-4	NA	CASSEYTTGGSNEKLFF	TGTGCCAGCAGTGAATATACCACAGGCGGGTCTAATGAAAAACTGTTTTTT
TRBV13	NA	TRBJ2-3	NA	CASSPSRGATDTQYF	TGTGCCAGCTCCCCAAGTCGGGGGGCCACAGATACGCAGTATTTT
TRBV6-6	TRBD2	TRBJ2-1	NA	CASSYRAGGRNEQFF	TGTGCCAGCAGTTACCGAGCGGGGGGGCGGAATGAGCAGTTCTTC
TRBV4-1	NA	TRBJ2-3	NA	CASSQARGTDTQYF	TGCGCCAGCAGCCAAGCCCGAGGCACAGATACGCAGTATTTT
TRBV6-5	NA	TRBJ1-2	NA	CASSPYLGAAYGYTF	TGTGCCAGCAGCCCCTACCTCGGGGCCGCTTATGGCTACACCTTC
TRBV28	NA	TRBJ2-7	NA	CASNPDRLSYEQYF	TGTGCCAGCAACCCCGACAGACTCTCCTACGAGCAGTACTTC
TRBV2	TRBD1	TRBJ1-6	NA	CASSGTGDTPLHF	TGTGCCAGCAGTGGAACAGGGGATACACCCCTCCACTTT
TRBV30	NA	TRBJ1-2	once	CAWRIGRGYTF	TGTGCCTGGAGAATAGGGCGGGGCTACACCTTC
TRBV5-1	TRBD1	TRBJ2-7	NA	CASSLGGLPYEQYF	TGCGCCAGCAGCTTAGGGGGCCTCCCCTACGAGCAGTACTTC
TRBV7-3	TRBD2	TRBJ2-1	NA	CASSRGGLYNEQFF	TGTGCCAGCAGTCGGGGGGGCCTCTACAATGAGCAGTTCTTC
TRBV5-6	TRBD1	TRBJ2-7	NA	CASSPWTGTYEQYF	TGTGCCAGCAGCCCTTGGACAGGTACCTACGAGCAGTACTTC
TRBV9	TRBD1	TRBJ2-1	NA	CASSERPGQRDEQFF	TGTGCCAGCAGCGAGAGGCCGGGACAGAGAGATGAGCAGTTCTTC
TRBV4-1	NA	TRBJ2-1	NA	CASSREGSGSSYNEQFF	TGCGCCAGCAGCCGAGAGGGCTCCGGGAGCTCCTACAATGAGCAGTTCTTC
TRBV6-6	TRBD1	TRBJ1-1	NA	CASSPTGTVNTEAFF	TGTGCCAGCAGTCCCACCGGGACAGTGAACACTGAAGCTTTCTTT
TRBV11-2	NA	TRBJ2-6	NA	CASSPGHLSGANVLTF	TGTGCCAGCAGCCCAGGACACCTCTCTGGGGCCAACGTCCTGACTTTC
TRBV30	TRBD1	TRBJ1-2	NA	CAWHHGTGKDYGYTF	TGTGCCTGGCATCACGGGACAGGGAAAGACTATGGCTACACCTTC
TRBV30	NA	TRBJ1-2	NA	CAWSPPWGANYGYTF	TGTGCCTGGAGTCCCCCCTGGGGTGCCAACTATGGCTACACCTTC
TRBV10-3	NA	TRBJ1-1	few	CAISSGLNTEAFF	TGTGCCATCAGTTCGGGACTGAACACTGAAGCTTTCTTT
TRBV30	TRBD1	TRBJ1-2	once	CAWTQTGGLYGYTF	TGTGCCTGGACCCAAACAGGGGGCTTATATGGCTACACCTTC
TRBV6-1	TRBD1	TRBJ1-2	NA	CASIRTGEGYTF	TGTGCCAGCATCCGGACAGGGGAAGGCTACACCTTC
TRBV5-1	NA	TRBJ2-2	NA	CASSTIGVPGELFF	TGCGCCAGCAGCACGATCGGGGTTCCCGGGGAGCTGTTTTTT
TRBV6-6	NA	TRBJ1-3	NA	CASTPPSGKGNTIYF	TGTGCCAGCACACCCCCATCCGGGAAGGGAAACACCATATATTTT
TRBV18	TRBD1	TRBJ2-6	NA	CASSPTGTSSGANVLTF	TGTGCCAGCTCACCGACAGGGACAAGCTCTGGGGCCAACGTCCTGACTTTC
TRBV9	NA	TRBJ1-5	NA	CASSVGQGQPQHF	TGTGCCAGCAGCGTAGGGCAGGGTCAGCCCCAGCATTTT
TRBV6-1	NA	TRBJ2-7	NA	CASSEFYGQKAF	TGTGCCAGCAGTGAATTTTACGGCCAAAAGGCGTTC
TRBV2	NA	TRBJ2-5	NA	CASNGGLYETQYF	TGTGCCAGCAATGGGGGTCTCTATGAGACCCAGTACTTC
TRBV7-6	NA	TRBJ1-5	NA	CASSLDLAGFGNQPQHF	TGTGCCAGCAGCTTAGACTTGGCGGGGTTTGGCAATCAGCCCCAGCATTTT
TRBV4-3	TRBD2	TRBJ2-1	NA	CASSQDGTTSYNEQFF	TGCGCCAGCAGCCAGGACGGGACTACATCCTACAATGAGCAGTTCTTC
TRBV6-5	TRBD1	TRBJ2-1	NA	CASSMTGYNEQFF	TGTGCCAGCAGTATGACAGGGTACAATGAGCAGTTCTTC
TRBV7-7	NA	TRBJ2-6	NA	CASSLGPISGANVLTF	TGTGCTAGCAGCTTAGGCCCCATCTCTGGGGCCAACGTCCTGACTTTC
TRBV7-9	TRBD2	TRBJ2-2	NA	CASSLLHSLGLPTGELFF	TGTGCCAGCAGCCTTCTTCATTCACTGGGACTACCCACCGGGGAGCTGTTTTTT
TRBV19	NA	TRBJ2-7	NA	CASSRDFFYEQYF	TGTGCCAGTAGTCGAGACTTTTTCTACGAGCAGTACTTC